The entry below describes one T cell receptor beta chain. This clone was recorded once. What antigen it recognizes has not been identified. It has no much larger one-base neighbor in the sample; base qualities were not kept. The record originates from a study of cytomegalovirus exposure and HLA in healthy donors (dated by TCRdb to 2017 to 2019). In the study overall: The 550 to 750 repertoires of the first cohort and the roughly 120 validation repertoires were produced on the same platform, according to a later analysis. To predict cytomegalovirus infection status, the study combined high-throughput TCR immunosequencing, statistical association of individual TCRs with disease status, and machine learning. Along with the roughly 710-subject first cohort, a separate validation cohort of over 90 different subjects was used. The study was designed to test whether signatures of past pathogen exposure could be identified by cataloging public T cell receptors. Broader findings and caveats from the paper: According to the authors, the approach could potentially be generalized to other disease states and immunological phenotypes. All 120 or so repertoires were used to score co-occurrence in the validation cohort in a later analysis, because that analysis had no HLA typing for the cohort. In a later analysis, TCRs clustered in the first cohort were found to also tend to co-occur in the 100 to 150 validation repertoires, with 90% to 95% of cluster scores above 0. In the study, 150 to 200 TCR beta chains were listed as associated with cytomegalovirus. Three of the identified cytomegalovirus-associated TCR beta chains were confirmed in vitro to be specific for cytomegalovirus antigens. Across donors, most TCR sequences were observed very rarely, whereas some public TCRs were present in many individuals. In both the original and validation cohorts, the classifier was reported to diagnose cytomegalovirus status with high specificity and sensitivity.

The CDR3 contains 14 residues, cysteine and phenylalanine counted. Just the 42-base CDR3 DNA is kept, in frame starting at base 1. V was cut back by 7 bases and J by 0 bases, leaving a gap of 13 bases between them. From the germline V gene, CDR1 is SGHTA and CDR2 is FQGNSA. The library was made by the immunoSEQ multiplex PCR assay. From the authors' description of their analysis: To diagnose cytomegalovirus status from the catalog of TCR beta chain sequences, a statistical classification framework was built. Here the immuneACCESS table is served through TCRdb, limited to in-frame sequences with V and J called. Missing clones are a known gap in these copies; in checked studies unresolved V genes cover under half, and the rest lacks a known reason. V and J calls and clone size are given by that table; D and trimming were obtained from the DNA. Here the sample has 120,000 or so clones; over 75% occur a single time. Jointly, the top ten make up about 1.5% of the sample.

Donors formed part of the validation cohort, which comprised approximately 130 subjects and was distinct from the first cohort of several hundred subjects. This TCR came from a woman in her twenties or thirties in good health and CMV-seropositive. Sequenced input: PBMCs. The chain couples TRBV7-2 to TRBJ2-7; TRBD1 is possibly the D segment (6 matching bases). The CDR3 in this case is CASTSNRASYEQYF. The DNA sequence follows: TGTGCCAGCACCTCCAACAGGGCCTCCTACGAGCAGTACTTC.